This TCR beta chain was identified during a study of cytomegalovirus exposure and HLA in healthy donors. Study conclusions and caveats: Highly shared sequence variants in one cluster were likely a sequencing artifact.

Everyone who donated was a healthy bone marrow donor. PCR involved 60 Vbeta and 13 Jbeta primers. Sequenced by immunoSEQ multiplex PCR; TCRdb stores in-frame clones only, minus some. This table has 90,000 to 140,000 clones, 78% appearing once. This clone was found a few times. What it binds is not known. This CDR3 has 15 residues. The germline V and J ends were trimmed by 0 bases and 3 bases, with 9 bases remaining between them. Germline assignment: CDR1 LGHNA and CDR2 YSLEER. The TCR sequence derives from a man aged 30 to 45 in good health and CMV-seronegative. Sequences were obtained from PBMCs. The genes are TRBV4-3 and TRBJ1-3; D not certain. CDR3 sequence: CASSQDSGFGNTIYF. The CDR3 DNA reads as TGCGCCAGCAGCCAAGACTCCGGGTTTGGAAACACCATATATTTT.